These 10 T cell receptor beta chains originate from one sample sequenced in a study of shared clonotypes between healthy human individuals. Clones were sequenced by immunoSEQ multiplex PCR, and TCRdb holds only the in-frame ones, with some missing. The table shows millions of clones, with 85% to 95% occurring only once. Sequencing was done on a sample of naive CD4+ T cells sorted from blood. Noted subset: CD45RA+ positively selected. The receptors originated from a man between 18 and 35 years old in good health.

The rearrangement uses TRBV5-1 and TRBJ2-7, with 7 bases lining up with TRBD2. Germline V gives CDR1 SGHRS, CDR2 YFSETQ. V lost 0 bases to trimming and J lost 6 bases; unmatched junction nucleotides: 9. The CDR3 extends over 15 amino acids. Here the CDR3 reads CASSLGGSMSAEQYF. The CDR3 region has the DNA TGCGCCAGCAGCTTGGGCGGGAGTATGAGCGCCGAGCAGTACTTC.

CDR3 protein: CASSDLSAGSYNEQFF. CDR3 coding DNA: TGTGCCAGCAGTGACCTGAGCGCAGGATCCTACAATGAGCAGTTCTTC. The V and J genes are TRBV25-1 and TRBJ2-1, with unresolved D. Per germline, CDR1 MGHDK and CDR2 SYGVNS. The V and J ends lost 3 bases and 1 base respectively, with 13 bases between them. The CDR3 runs 16 residues.

This chain links TRBV5-1 with TRBJ2-7, with 8 bases aligning to TRBD2. The trim removed 0 bases at V and 3 bases at J, leaving 5 bases unmatched. The CDR3 runs 15 residues. CDR1 and CDR2 from the germline V gene are SGHRS and YFSETQ. The CDR3 loop is CASSLAGSGIYEQYF. The CDR3 DNA reads TGCGCCAGCAGCTTGGCGGGTAGCGGGATCTACGAGCAGTACTTC.

V usage is TRBV7-9 and J usage is TRBJ2-5; either TRBD1 or TRBD2 may fit D (5 bases each). The V gene's germline CDR1 is SEHNR and CDR2 FQNEAQ (reference sequence). This CDR3 comprises 16 residues. V dropped 5 bases and J dropped 5 bases, with 21 bases sitting between them. The chain's CDR3 is CASSRPGRGSLETQYF. The CDR3 DNA reads TGTGCCAGCAGCCGACCTGGCCGGGGCTCCCTGGAGACCCAGTACTTC.

The rearrangement joins TRBV5-1 to TRBJ1-3, with D perhaps matching TRBD1 (5 bases). Germline V gene sequence: CDR1 SGHRS, CDR2 YFSETQ. The V end was cut by 1 base, the J end by 4 bases, with 9 bases between. The CDR3 covers 14 residues. The CDR3 DNA sequence: TGCGCCAGCAGCTTGTATCAGGGCGGAAACACCATATATTTT. This sequence encodes CASSLYQGGNTIYF.

The V gene is TRBV5-1, the J gene TRBJ2-1, with D maybe TRBD1 (6 bases). The germline gives CDR1 SGHRS, CDR2 YFSETQ. This CDR3 region has 14 residues. V was clipped by 0 bases and J by 8 bases, with 12 bases between them. This CDR3 reads CASSLGQVSDEQFF. CDR3 in DNA: TGCGCCAGCAGCTTGGGACAGGTCTCGGATGAGCAGTTCTTC.

The gene calls are TRBV11-2 and TRBJ1-1, with D possibly matching TRBD1 (5 bases). The CDR3 contains 13 residues. Germline values: CDR1 SGHAT, CDR2 FQNNGV. Trimming took off 1 base at V and 5 bases at J, with 8 bases between the two ends. CDR3 sequence: CASSLAWGTEAFF. The CDR3 nucleotides are TGTGCCAGCAGCTTAGCTTGGGGGACTGAAGCTTTCTTT. Complete variable domain (other parts from reference TRBV11-2 and TRBJ1-1): EAGVAQSPRYKIIEKRQSVAFWCNPISGHATLYWYQQILGQGPKLLIQFQNNGVVDDSQLPKDRFSAERLKGVDSTLKIQPAKLEDSAVYLCASSLAWGTEAFFGQGTRLTVV.

This clone was found once. The genes are TRBV10-3 and TRBJ2-1; TRBD2 matches 14 bases. V lost 11 bases, J lost 10 bases, and 7 bases stayed unmatched. Per germline, CDR1 ENHRY and CDR2 SYGVKD. This CDR3 is built from 13 residues. The CDR3 DNA follows: TGTGCCGCGGGACTAGCGGGAGTCGGGGAGCAGTTCTTC. Translated, it gives CAAGLAGVGEQFF.

The chain has TRBV5-4 and TRBJ2-2, with 9 bases lining up with TRBD2. V lost 0 bases and J lost 7; bases outside the gene matches: 7. Germline values: CDR1 SGHNT, CDR2 YYREEE (reference sequence). The CDR3 sequence is 16 residues long. The CDR3 sequence is CASSLAPSGAGGELFF. The CDR3, as DNA: TGTGCCAGCAGCTTGGCGCCTAGCGGGGCTGGCGGGGAGCTGTTTTTT.

V usage is TRBV19 and J usage is TRBJ1-5; TRBD1 matches 8 bases. The trim removed 7 bases at V and 3 bases at J, leaving 14 bases unmatched. The CDR3 is 17 amino acids. Per germline, CDR1 LNHDA and CDR2 SQIVND (reference sequence). The CDR3 DNA is TGTGCCAGTACCCCCCTCCCTCAGGGGGCTAACAATCAGCCCCAGCATTTT. This sequence encodes CASTPLPQGANNQPQHF.